The 31 T cell receptor beta chains below come from one sample, sequenced in a study of blood T cell repertoires in COVID-19. Sequencing used immunoSEQ multiplex PCR; TCRdb keeps in-frame clones, though not all of them. The data hold some 140,000 clones, with around four fifths observed a single time. What was sequenced was PBMCs or T cells enriched from blood (not recorded which). The receptor source for this set is a man aged 35-49 years with acute COVID-19.

The sample holds one count of this clone. A read error may account for a junction end that differs from germline. The rearrangement joins TRBV6-5 to TRBJ1-1; perhaps TRBD1 as D (6 bases). Germline V gene lookup returns CDR1 MNHEY and CDR2 SVGAGI. The CDR3 totals 12 residues. The CDR3 spells CASSRRDTEAFF. DNA of the CDR3: TGTGCCAGCAGTCGACGGGACACAGAAGCTTTCTTT.

The chain recombines TRBV6-5 with TRBJ2-7; D remains ambiguous. Germline CDR1 reads MNHEY; CDR2 reads SVGAGI. CDR3 length equals 11 residues. Trimming took 6 bases from V and 4 from J, leaving 7 bases between them. This chain's CDR3 is CASSSYYEQYF. CDR3 sequence (DNA): TGTGCCAGCAGCTCCTATTACGAGCAGTACTTC.

This clone appeared a single time. The chain combines TRBV2 with TRBJ2-7, with 7 nucleotides matching TRBD1. The V gene's germline CDR1 is SNHLY and CDR2 FYNNEI. CDR3 length: 14 residues. V was pared by 9 bases and J by 2 bases, with 10 bases of the junction left unmatched. The CDR3: CASNRDRNTYEQYF. As DNA, the CDR3 is TGTGCCAGTAACCGGGACAGAAATACCTACGAGCAGTACTTC.

V is TRBV7-9 and J is TRBJ1-5; no clear D. The CDR3 is 13 amino acids. Germline V gene sequence: CDR1 SEHNR, CDR2 FQNEAQ (reference sequence). Deletions cut 2 bases from V and 5 bases from J, with 7 bases between. CDR3 sequence (DNA): TGTGCCAGCAGCTTAAATCTCCATCAGCCCCAGCATTTT. It is translated as CASSLNLHQPQHF.

V and J are TRBV3-1 (or the pseudogene TRBV3-2) and TRBJ1-5; no definite D call. V was cut by 3 bases and J by 1 base, with 7 bases left in between. This CDR3 region has 14 residues. Germline V lookup: CDR1 LGHDT, CDR2 YNNKEL (reference sequence). CDR3 coding DNA: TGTGCCAGCAGCCAGCGGGAAAGCAATCAGCCCCAGCATTTT. Its protein is CASSQRESNQPQHF.

V and J are TRBV2 and TRBJ1-2; the D is unclear. V was shortened by 5 bases and J by 0 bases, with 13 bases between the two germline ends. Germline V gene data show CDR1 as SNHLY and CDR2 as FYNNEI. The CDR3 length is 15 residues. CDR3 sequence: CASSSGGISNYGYTF. CDR3 sequence (DNA): TGTGCCAGCAGTAGTGGAGGAATTTCTAACTATGGCTACACCTTC. Using reference TRBV2 and TRBJ1-2 for the parts outside the CDR3, the full variable domain is EPEVTQTPSHQVTQMGQEVILRCVPISNHLYFYWYRQILGQKVEFLVSFYNNEISEKSEIFDDQFSVERPDGSNFTLKIRSTKLEDSAMYFCASSSGGISNYGYTFGSGTRLTVV.

The V gene is TRBV5-1, the J gene TRBJ2-3; TRBD2 matches 10 bases. V lost 7 bases, J lost 1 base, and 3 bases stayed unmatched. There are 14 residues in the CDR3. The germline CDR1 and CDR2 sequences are SGHRS and YFSETQ. CDR3 sequence reads: CASRLAGGTDTQYF. For the CDR3, the DNA is TGCGCCAGCCGCCTAGCGGGGGGCACAGATACGCAGTATTTT.

The genes are TRBV6-4 and TRBJ1-1; D is possibly TRBD1 (6 bases). This CDR3 has 13 residues. Looked up from germline, CDR1 is MRHNA and CDR2 is SNTAGT. V was pared by 7 bases and J by 1 base, with 10 bases between. The CDR3 sequence is CASKGRGNTEAFF. CDR3 bases: TGTGCCAGCAAAGGCAGGGGGAACACTGAAGCTTTCTTT.

This clone was found a few times. The same CDR3 is also encoded by other DNA sequences in this sample. This sequence joins TRBV30 and TRBJ1-4; D may be TRBD1 (5 bases). The CDR3 contains 15 residues. V lost 0 bases to trimming and J lost 4 bases, with 12 bases between them. Germline V CDR1 and CDR2: GTSNPN, SVGIG (reference sequence). The CDR3 DNA is TGTGCCTGGAGTGTACGGGGGACTGGTAATGAAAAACTGTTTTTT. It is translated as CAWSVRGTGNEKLFF.

The V call is TRBV19, the J call TRBJ2-7, with unresolved D. Between the trimmed V and J ends, which lost 5 bases and 6 bases, there was a span of 14 bases. Germline loops: CDR1 LNHDA, CDR2 SQIVND (reference sequence). The CDR3 runs to 13 residues. CDR3 DNA: TGTGCCAGTAGTCCCCTGGAGTCCCGCGAGCAGTACTTC. Residues: CASSPLESREQYF.

This clone showed up just a few times. The genes are TRBV6-5 and TRBJ2-2; TRBD2 agrees at 9 bases. The CDR3 is 16 amino acids. The V and J ends lost 4 bases and 5 bases, in that order; junction bases with no gene match: 8. Germline assignment: CDR1 MNHEY and CDR2 SVGAGI. The CDR3 DNA follows: TGTGCCAGCAGTTGGGAGGGTAGCGGGGGTACCGGGGAGCTGTTTTTT. Protein: CASSWEGSGGTGELFF.

The rearrangement uses TRBV6-5 and TRBJ1-2, with 9 nucleotides matching TRBD1. Germline V gene lookup returns CDR1 MNHEY and CDR2 SVGAGI. This CDR3 spans 14 amino acids. Trimming cost V 7 bases and J 8 bases; bases outside gene matches: 11. In DNA, the CDR3 is TGTGCCAGCACTCCCGGGACAGGGCCGTGGGGCTACACCTTC. Protein product: CASTPGTGPWGYTF.

This chain joins TRBV19 and TRBJ1-1, with 8 positions matching TRBD1. V lost 5 bases and J lost 11; bases outside the gene matches: 7. The CDR3 contains 12 residues. CDR1 is LNHDA and CDR2 is SQIVND in the germline V gene (reference sequence). The CDR3 bases are TGTGCCAGTAGTCCAGGGGGCGCGGACGCTTTCTTT. Translation: CASSPGGADAFF. Together with reference TRBV19 and TRBJ1-1, the CDR3 gives the full variable domain: DGGITQSPKYLFRKEGQNVTLSCEQNLNHDAMYWYRQDPGQGLRLIYYSQIVNDFQKGDIAEGYSVSREKKESFPLTVTSAQKNPTAFYLCASSPGGADAFFGQGTRLTVV.

The genes are TRBV3-1 (or the pseudogene TRBV3-2) and TRBJ2-5; 10 bases align to TRBD2. CDR1 and CDR2 from the germline V gene are LGHDT and YNNKEL (reference sequence). The CDR3 extends over 16 amino acids. V lost 1 base to trimming and J lost 2 bases; unmatched junction nucleotides: 4. CDR3 loop: CASSQGTSGGQETQYF. The DNA of the CDR3 is TGTGCCAGCAGCCAAGGGACTAGCGGAGGGCAAGAGACCCAGTACTTC.

This clone has only a few counts. The J gene is TRBJ2-3, the V gene TRBV6-6; D possibly corresponds to TRBD1 (5 bases). This CDR3 comprises 13 residues. The V and J ends lost 6 bases and 2 bases respectively, with 9 bases between them. Looked up from germline, CDR1 is MNHNY and CDR2 is SVGAGI (reference sequence). The chain's CDR3 is CASSQGDTDTQYF. CDR3 sequence (DNA): TGTGCCAGCAGCCAAGGGGACACAGATACGCAGTATTTT.

The DNA of the CDR3 is TGTGCCAGCAGCGCCTCAGGGTGGAATGCCGGGGAGCTGTTTTTT. Translation: CASSASGWNAGELFF. V and J are TRBV9 and TRBJ2-2, with D perhaps matching TRBD1 (5 bases). This CDR3 is built from 15 residues. The germline V gene encodes CDR1 SGDLS and CDR2 YYNGEE. V lost 3 bases to trimming and J lost 6 bases, with 15 bases between them.

The chain recombines TRBV6-5 with TRBJ2-7; 7 bases line up with TRBD2. The CDR3 consists of 14 residues. CDR1 MNHEY and CDR2 SVGAGI come from the germline V gene. V shed 4 bases and J 6 bases; nucleotides not matched to a gene: 9. CDR3 nucleotides: TGTGCCAGCAGTTCGCAGGGAGGGGAGGGCGAGCAGTACTTC. Its translation is CASSSQGGEGEQYF.

This chain joins TRBV24-1 and TRBJ2-7; maybe TRBD2 (5 bases). In germline, CDR1 is KGHDR, CDR2 SFDVKD. This CDR3 has 17 amino acids. V lost 4 bases and J 3 bases, leaving 21 bases between the germline ends. For the CDR3, the DNA is TGTGCCACCAGTGACCTACAAACCGGGAATTCAGACTACGAGCAGTACTTC. Protein: CATSDLQTGNSDYEQYF.

The chain uses TRBV24-1 and TRBJ2-6, with TRBD1 matching 7 bases. Germline V CDR1 and CDR2: KGHDR, SFDVKD. There are 19 residues in the CDR3. V lost 7 bases to trimming and J lost 1 base; unmatched junction nucleotides: 15. This CDR3 reads CATSPTPGQSNSGANVLTF. DNA for the CDR3: TGTGCCACCAGCCCGACCCCGGGACAGTCTAATTCTGGGGCCAACGTCCTGACTTTC.

The gene calls are TRBV11-1 and TRBJ1-2, with D perhaps TRBD1 (6 bases). Trimming pared 5 bases from V and 0 bases from J, leaving 10 bases between. The CDR3 sequence is 14 residues long. Germline CDR1 is SGHAT and CDR2 is FQDESV (reference sequence). CDR3 amino acids: CASSRDTSNYGYTF. The CDR3 DNA sequence: TGTGCCAGCAGCCGGGACACCTCTAACTATGGCTACACCTTC.

The J gene is TRBJ1-1, the V gene TRBV9, with D unclear. CDR1 and CDR2 from the germline V gene are SGDLS and YYNGEE. The V gene lost 2 bases and the J gene lost 6 bases, with 20 bases spanning the gap. CDR3 length: 16 amino acids. The CDR3 region is CASSVDAGLQFPEAFF. As DNA, the CDR3 is TGTGCCAGCAGCGTGGACGCGGGATTACAGTTTCCTGAAGCTTTCTTT.

This rearrangement joins TRBV11-2 to TRBJ2-7; the D gene is possibly TRBD1 (6 bases). Germline V gives CDR1 SGHAT, CDR2 FQNNGV. The germline V and J ends were trimmed by 4 bases and 4 bases, with 17 bases remaining between them. The CDR3 totals 15 residues. Here the CDR3 DNA reads TGTGCCAGCAGCTCCGCTGGACAGCCATATTACGAGCAGTACTTC. Encoded protein: CASSSAGQPYYEQYF.

This chain uses TRBV7-9 with TRBJ1-6; 9 bases align to TRBD1. V shed 10 bases, J shed 9 bases, and the junction held 10 bases outside the gene matches. The V gene's germline CDR1 is SEHNR and CDR2 FQNEAQ (reference sequence). The CDR3 is 14 amino acids. The CDR3 DNA sequence: TGTGCCACCGAAGGACAGGGGATCGTTTCACCCCTCCACTTT. It specifies CATEGQGIVSPLHF.

This clone occurred a few times. The chain couples TRBV7-8 to TRBJ1-4, with 11 bases that match TRBD1. Germline CDR1 and CDR2: SGHVS and FQNEAQ. Unmatched junction bases numbered 8, after V lost 7 bases and J lost 7 bases. The CDR3 is made up of 15 amino acids. As DNA, the CDR3 is TGTGCCAGCACCCCACTGGGGACAGGGGGTGAAAAACTGTTTTTT. Amino acid sequence: CASTPLGTGGEKLFF.

The chain joins TRBV6-6 to TRBJ2-7; D ambiguous. The CDR3 consists of 14 residues. V dropped 4 bases and J dropped 0 bases, with 10 bases sitting between them. Germline values: CDR1 MNHNY, CDR2 SVGAGI (reference sequence). This CDR3 reads CASSLKASSYEQYF. The CDR3 nucleotides read TGTGCCAGCAGTTTAAAAGCGAGCTCCTACGAGCAGTACTTC.

This chain connects TRBV7-6 to TRBJ2-5, with 12 nucleotides matching TRBD2. The CDR3 is 16 residues long. The J segment lost 3 bases and the V segment lost 3 bases, leaving 5 bases of the junction unmatched. The germline gives CDR1 SGHVS, CDR2 FNYEAQ. CDR3 residues: CASSFTSGGLEETQYF. The CDR3 bases are TGTGCCAGCAGCTTTACTAGCGGGGGGCTGGAAGAGACCCAGTACTTC. The complete variable domain, with remaining parts taken from reference TRBV7-6 and TRBJ2-5, reads GAGVSQSPRYKVTKRGQDVALRCDPISGHVSLYWYRQALGQGPEFLTYFNYEAQQDKSGLPNDRFSAERPEGSISTLTIQRTEQRDSAMYRCASSFTSGGLEETQYFGPGTRLLVL.

This sequence joins TRBV29-1 and TRBJ1-2, with 10 positions matching TRBD1. V lost 8 bases and J lost 6; bases outside the gene matches: 12. This CDR3 has 14 amino acids. Per the germline V gene, CDR1 is SQVTM and CDR2 is ANQGSEA. CDR3 amino acids: CSSDRGTPPHGYTF. The CDR3 DNA reads as TGCAGCTCGGACAGGGGGACACCCCCCCATGGCTACACCTTC.

This chain connects TRBV5-5 to TRBJ2-2; 8 bases align to TRBD2. The CDR3 is made up of 15 amino acids. Losses at the gene ends were 1 base for V and 3 bases for J; bases not matched to a gene: 2. Per germline, CDR1 SGHKS and CDR2 YYEKEE (reference sequence). The CDR3: CASSLISGDTGELFF. For the CDR3, the DNA is TGTGCCAGCAGCTTGATTAGCGGGGACACCGGGGAGCTGTTTTTT. Full variable domain (remainder filled in from reference TRBV5-5 and TRBJ2-2): DAGVTQSPTHLIKTRGQQVTLRCSPISGHKSVSWYQQVLGQGPQFIFQYYEKEERGRGNFPDRFSARQFPNYSSELNVNALLLGDSALYLCASSLISGDTGELFFGEGSRLTVL.

This rearrangement joins TRBV19 to TRBJ2-1; 15 positions agree with TRBD2. Trimming cost V 8 bases and J 10 bases; bases outside gene matches: 24. CDR3 length: 20 amino acids. CDR1 is LNHDA and CDR2 is SQIVND in the germline V gene (reference sequence). CDR3 bases: TGTGCCAGTTCCAACCGAGGACTAGCGGGGGGGGCCGCTCGACGAGTCGAGCAGTTCTTC. Its protein is CASSNRGLAGGAARRVEQFF.

The rearrangement uses TRBV5-1 and TRBJ2-7; D is perhaps TRBD1 (5 bases). V was pared by 4 bases and J by 7 bases, with 15 bases between. This CDR3 comprises 13 residues. Germline V gene sequence: CDR1 SGHRS, CDR2 YFSETQ. CDR3 coding DNA: TGCGCCAGCAGCGCCTACAGGAAACAAGAGCAGTACTTC. This translates into CASSAYRKQEQYF.

The chain recombines TRBV2 with TRBJ2-7; 13 bases line up with TRBD2. The ends lost 5 bases at V and 1 base at J; junction bases unmatched: 11. The CDR3 contains 18 residues. Germline CDR1 SNHLY, CDR2 FYNNEI. The CDR3 sequence is CASSLTTSGGAGSYEQYF. For the CDR3, the DNA is TGTGCCAGCAGTCTAACTACTAGCGGGGGGGCCGGATCCTACGAGCAGTACTTC.